Below, 8 T cell receptor beta chains from the same sample are listed, as sequenced in a study of blood T cell repertoires in COVID-19. Sequenced by immunoSEQ multiplex PCR; TCRdb stores in-frame clones only, minus some. The sample contains some 260,000 clones, 75% to 90% of which appear only once. Material for sequencing was PBMCs or T cells enriched from blood (not recorded which). The source of these receptors is a middle-aged man who had recovered from COVID-19.

The rearrangement links TRBV7-8 to TRBJ1-1; TRBD1 aligns across 7 bases. Germline V gives CDR1 SGHVS, CDR2 FQNEAQ. V lost 1 base and J lost 7; bases outside the gene matches: 3. CDR3 size: 13 residues. The CDR3: CASSLGQGYEAFF. CDR3 bases: TGTGCCAGCAGCTTAGGACAGGGCTATGAAGCTTTCTTT. The variable domain in full, completed from reference TRBV7-8 and TRBJ1-1, reads GAGVSQSPRYKVAKRGQDVALRCDPISGHVSLFWYQQALGQGPEFLTYFQNEAQLDKSGLPSDRFFAERPEGSVSTLKIQRTQQEDSAVYLCASSLGQGYEAFFGQGTRLTVV.

J is TRBJ2-5 and V is TRBV5-1; no reliable D call. The CDR3 contains 14 residues. The germline V gene encodes CDR1 SGHRS and CDR2 YFSETQ. Trimming cost V 0 bases and J 2 bases, with 8 bases left between them. CDR3 amino acids: CASSLAIQQETQYF. The CDR3 bases are TGCGCCAGCAGCTTGGCCATCCAACAAGAGACCCAGTACTTC.

The V call is TRBV6-5, the J call TRBJ1-5; D is undetermined. Germline V gene data show CDR1 as MNHEY and CDR2 as SVGAGI. V was pared by 7 bases and J by 3 bases, with 10 bases between. The CDR3 runs 13 residues. The CDR3 is CASNGESNQPQHF. DNA for the CDR3: TGTGCCAGCAACGGGGAATCCAATCAGCCCCAGCATTTT.

The chain links TRBV5-1 to TRBJ1-2; no firm D call. The V end was cut by 2 bases, the J end by 1 base, with 15 bases between. The CDR3 spans 16 residues. Germline V gene lookup returns CDR1 SGHRS and CDR2 YFSETQ. This CDR3 is CASSLHSLINNYGYTF. In nucleotides, the CDR3 is TGCGCCAGCAGCTTACACAGTTTAATAAATAACTATGGCTACACCTTC.

The CDR3 DNA is TGCGCCAGCAGCACAGAATGGGAGACCCAGTACTTC. The encoded protein is CASSTEWETQYF. The V and J genes are TRBV5-1 and TRBJ2-5; no definite D call. The CDR3 consists of 12 residues. Germline CDR1 and CDR2: SGHRS and YFSETQ. V was clipped by 4 bases and J by 5 bases, with 9 bases between them.

The chain uses TRBV27 and TRBJ1-5; D is undetermined. The CDR3 is 17 amino acids. CDR1 and CDR2 (germline): MNHEY, SMNVEV (reference sequence). V dropped 1 base and J dropped 0 bases, with 13 bases sitting between them. In DNA, the CDR3 is TGTGCCAGCAGTTTATTTTTTTCAGAATATAGCAATCAGCCCCAGCATTTT. Translation: CASSLFFSEYSNQPQHF.

This sequence joins TRBV11-3 and TRBJ1-2; D possibly corresponds to TRBD1 (6 bases). V was clipped by 5 bases and J by 2 bases, with 12 bases between them. CDR1 is SGHNT, CDR2 YENEEA, per germline. CDR3 length: 14 amino acids. The CDR3 DNA follows: TGTGCCAGCAGCCCGCGGACAGTAAACTATGGCTACACCTTC. It encodes CASSPRTVNYGYTF.

This chain links TRBV11-2 with TRBJ1-2; a possible D gene is TRBD1 (6 bases). The CDR3 contains 17 residues. Trimming took 4 bases from V and 3 from J, leaving 21 bases between them. Germline V gene lookup returns CDR1 SGHAT and CDR2 FQNNGV. The CDR3 sequence is CASSSPGQGGGHYGYTF. For the CDR3, the DNA is TGTGCCAGCAGCTCGCCGGGACAAGGAGGTGGCCACTATGGCTACACCTTC.